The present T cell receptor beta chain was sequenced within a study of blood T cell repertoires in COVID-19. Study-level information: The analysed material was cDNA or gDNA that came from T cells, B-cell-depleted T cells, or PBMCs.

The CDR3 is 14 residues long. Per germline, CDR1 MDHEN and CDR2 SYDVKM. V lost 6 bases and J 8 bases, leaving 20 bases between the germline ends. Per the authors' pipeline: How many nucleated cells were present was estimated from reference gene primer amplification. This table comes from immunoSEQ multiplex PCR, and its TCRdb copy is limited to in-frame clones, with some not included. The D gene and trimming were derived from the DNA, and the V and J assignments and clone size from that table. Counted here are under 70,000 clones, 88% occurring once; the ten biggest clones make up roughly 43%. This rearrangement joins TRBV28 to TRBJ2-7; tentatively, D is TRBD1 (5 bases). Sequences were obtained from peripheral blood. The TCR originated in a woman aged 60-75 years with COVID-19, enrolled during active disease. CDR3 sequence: CASSSSGQGHKQYF. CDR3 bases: TGTGCCAGCAGCTCATCGGGCCAGGGCCACAAGCAGTACTTC.